One and the same sample provided the 21 T cell receptor beta chains below, sequenced in a study of radiotherapy plus CTLA-4 blockade in lung cancer. Using immunoSEQ multiplex PCR, the repertoire was profiled, and TCRdb retains in-frame clones only, with some absent. The sample records about 100,000 clones, around 82% being singletons. This material consisted of peripheral blood, taken from a patient treated with radiotherapy plus ipilimumab. Receptors originate from a human donor with non-small cell lung cancer who had stable disease on radiotherapy plus ipilimumab.

The chain recombines TRBV28 with TRBJ1-3, with D tentatively TRBD1 (6 bases). V lost 7 bases and J 3 bases, leaving 16 bases between the germline ends. The germline CDR1 and CDR2 sequences are MDHEN and SYDVKM. The CDR3 length is 15 residues. Here the CDR3 DNA reads TGTGCCAGCATCCCACGGGGGGCGTATGGAAACACCATATATTTT. Its translation is CASIPRGAYGNTIYF.

The chain has TRBV6-4 and TRBJ2-1; no firm D call. CDR1 is MRHNA and CDR2 is SNTAGT in the germline V gene. The CDR3 has 16 residues. Trimming shortened V by 2 bases and J by 1 base, and 12 bases separated the two germline ends. The DNA for the CDR3 is TGTGCCAGCAGTGACCCCCCTAACGGTTCCTACAATGAGCAGTTCTTC. It encodes CASSDPPNGSYNEQFF.

The gene calls are TRBV5-1 and TRBJ2-3; weak D call: TRBD2 (6 bases). The CDR3 length is 15 residues. CDR1 SGHRS and CDR2 YFSETQ come from the germline V gene. V shed 4 bases and J shed 3 bases, with 15 bases lying between them. This CDR3 reads CASSPWLARTDTQYF. As DNA, the CDR3 is TGCGCCAGCAGCCCGTGGCTAGCGAGAACAGATACGCAGTATTTT.

This chain links TRBV19 with TRBJ2-1; the D gene could be TRBD1 or TRBD2 (6 bases each). The V and J ends lost 8 bases and 4 bases respectively, with 30 bases between them. The CDR3 sequence is 19 residues long. Germline CDR1 and CDR2: LNHDA and SQIVND (reference sequence). CDR3 residues: CASGHREVRLWSSYNEQFF. The CDR3 bases are TGTGCCAGTGGACACAGGGAGGTTAGGTTGTGGTCATCTTACAATGAGCAGTTCTTC.

The chain links TRBV12-5 to TRBJ2-3; 12 bases align to TRBD2. Germline V gene lookup returns CDR1 LGHNT and CDR2 FRNRAP. This CDR3 region has 16 residues. Trimming took 0 bases from V and 3 from J; bases not matched to a gene: 1. The CDR3 here is CASGLVLAGGTDTQYF. The CDR3 DNA reads as TGTGCTAGTGGTTTGGTACTAGCGGGAGGAACAGATACGCAGTATTTT.

The V gene is TRBV5-1, the J gene TRBJ1-1; maybe TRBD1 (5 bases). The germline V gene has CDR1 SGHRS and CDR2 YFSETQ. There are 16 residues in the CDR3. V dropped 4 bases and J dropped 1 base, with 17 bases sitting between them. The CDR3 nucleotides read TGCGCCAGCAGCCGAATCCTAACTGGGGGGAACACTGAAGCTTTCTTT. It yields the protein CASSRILTGGNTEAFF.

This sequence joins TRBV2 and TRBJ1-2; 7 bases align to TRBD1. Trimming took 3 bases from V and 0 from J; bases not matched to a gene: 13. The CDR3 is 18 residues long. The germline CDR1 and CDR2 sequences are SNHLY and FYNNEI. CDR3 coding DNA: TGTGCCAGCAGTGAGCGGGCCGGTCGGGACAGCTCTAACTATGGCTACACCTTC. Translated, it gives CASSERAGRDSSNYGYTF.

The chain has TRBV4-1 and TRBJ1-4; D may be TRBD1 (6 bases). Germline-derived CDR1 and CDR2 are MGHRA and YSYEKL. Trimming took off 4 bases at V and 8 bases at J, with 17 bases between the two ends. The CDR3 runs to 15 residues. CDR3 sequence: CASSLEGQGLEKLFF. The CDR3 DNA reads TGCGCCAGCAGCCTGGAGGGGCAGGGGCTAGAAAAACTGTTTTTT.

This clone was seen a few times. The chain couples TRBV19 to TRBJ1-2; TRBD1 is a possible D gene (5 bases). This CDR3 is built from 13 residues. Germline CDR1 LNHDA, CDR2 SQIVND (reference sequence). Trimming cost V 0 bases and J 6 bases, with 8 bases left between them. The CDR3 is CASSIDGGDGYTF. The CDR3 nucleotides read TGTGCCAGTAGTATAGATGGAGGGGATGGCTACACCTTC. The whole variable domain, filled in from reference TRBV19 and TRBJ1-2, reads DGGITQSPKYLFRKEGQNVTLSCEQNLNHDAMYWYRQDPGQGLRLIYYSQIVNDFQKGDIAEGYSVSREKKESFPLTVTSAQKNPTAFYLCASSIDGGDGYTFGSGTRLTVV.

The chain carries TRBV29-1 and TRBJ1-2; D not resolved. V was trimmed by 3 bases and J by 8 bases, leaving 7 bases between them. Germline CDR1 reads SQVTM; CDR2 reads ANQGSEA. The CDR3 covers 10 residues. CDR3 DNA sequence: TGCAGCGTTGAGGATAGAGGCTACACCTTC. This gives the protein CSVEDRGYTF.

V and J are TRBV6-1 and TRBJ2-3; D gene unclear. The CDR3 length is 15 residues. The V gene lost 1 base and the J gene lost 2 bases, with 10 bases spanning the gap. Germline V gene sequence: CDR1 MNHNS, CDR2 SASEGT. The DNA for the CDR3 is TGTGCCAGCAGTGAAGACCTTTTATACACAGATACGCAGTATTTT. Translation gives CASSEDLLYTDTQYF.

The chain carries TRBV11-3 and TRBJ2-7; a weak D match, TRBD1 (8 bases). The CDR3 runs 15 residues. V was pared by 6 bases and J by 3 bases, with 18 bases between. Germline CDR1 and CDR2: SGHNT and YENEEA. CDR3 DNA sequence: TGTGCCAGCAGTTATTCGACAGGGGACTACTACGAGCAGTACTTC. Translating gives CASSYSTGDYYEQYF.

V is TRBV18 and J is TRBJ2-3; 12 bases map to TRBD2. This CDR3 spans 16 amino acids. Germline assignment: CDR1 KGHSH and CDR2 LQKENI. V gave up 3 bases and J gave up 3 bases; unmatched junction bases: 4. Here the CDR3 DNA reads TGTGCCAGCTCACCTCGGACTAGCGGGATGACAGATACGCAGTATTTT. Its translation is CASSPRTSGMTDTQYF.

The rearrangement links TRBV7-9 to TRBJ1-3; no reliable D call. Germline V gene lookup returns CDR1 SEHNR and CDR2 FQNEAQ (reference sequence). The germline V and J ends were trimmed by 6 bases and 0 bases, with 12 bases remaining between them. The CDR3 is made up of 15 amino acids. The CDR3 nucleotides read TGTGCCAGCAGACCGCCAGGCAACTCTGGAAACACCATATATTTT. It is translated as CASRPPGNSGNTIYF.

CDR3 bases: TGTGCCAGCAGTTTTTTGGACAGAAATTATCAGCCCCAGCATTTT. Translating it yields CASSFLDRNYQPQHF. The J gene is TRBJ1-5, the V gene TRBV28; tentative D call: TRBD1 (6 bases). Germline-derived CDR1 and CDR2 are MDHEN and SYDVKM. V shed 3 bases and J shed 5 bases, with 14 bases lying between them. The CDR3 length is 15 residues.

The genes are TRBV2 and TRBJ2-5, with D perhaps being TRBD1 or TRBD2 (5 bases each). The CDR3 runs 10 residues. Germline CDR1 reads SNHLY; CDR2 reads FYNNEI. Trimming cost V 8 bases and J 5 bases, with 6 bases left between them. DNA for the CDR3: TGTGCCAGCGGGGACGAGACCCAGTACTTC. The encoded protein is CASGDETQYF.

The rearrangement joins TRBV28 to TRBJ1-6, with TRBD1 as a possible D gene (6 bases). The CDR3 sequence is 15 residues long. Germline CDR1 is MDHEN and CDR2 is SYDVKM. Trimming removed 2 bases from V and 9 bases from J, with 14 bases in between. CDR3 in DNA: TGTGCCAGCAGTTTAGCGACAGGCTTGAGTTCACCCCTCCACTTT. This sequence encodes CASSLATGLSSPLHF.

The rearrangement joins TRBV13 to TRBJ2-7, with D possibly being TRBD1 (6 bases). CDR3 size: 14 residues. Per germline, CDR1 PRHDT and CDR2 FYEKMQ (reference sequence). Trimming cost V 5 bases and J 0 bases, with 11 bases left between them. CDR3 protein: CASSPQGSSYEQYF. The DNA for the CDR3 is TGTGCCAGCAGCCCCCAGGGGTCCTCCTACGAGCAGTACTTC.

This rearrangement joins TRBV10-2 to TRBJ2-1; 7 positions match TRBD2. The junction had 8 bases not matched to a gene; V was cut back by 5 bases and J by 7 bases. This CDR3 comprises 14 residues. CDR1 and CDR2 from the germline V gene are WSHSY and SAAADI. The DNA of the CDR3 is TGCGCCAGCAGTCGGGGCGGGAGTAGTAATGAGCAGTTCTTC. This translates into CASSRGGSSNEQFF.

This chain joins TRBV5-1 and TRBJ2-3, with TRBD2 identical over 8 bases. This CDR3 is 16 amino acids long. CDR1 and CDR2 from the germline V gene are SGHRS and YFSETQ. V lost 0 bases to trimming and J lost 0 bases; unmatched junction nucleotides: 3. The CDR3 DNA reads as TGCGCCAGCAGCTTGGCCCCTAGCGGGAGCACAGATACGCAGTATTTT. Translation: CASSLAPSGSTDTQYF.

The chain uses TRBV28 and TRBJ1-6, with 7 bases fitting TRBD1. V lost 7 bases to trimming and J lost 6 bases; unmatched junction nucleotides: 9. CDR1 and CDR2 from the germline V gene are MDHEN and SYDVKM. The CDR3 sequence is 15 residues long. CDR3 loop: CASTARQGRNSPLHF. The CDR3 DNA reads TGTGCCAGCACCGCAAGACAGGGCCGTAATTCACCCCTCCACTTT.